This passage covers 27 T cell receptor beta chains from one sample sequenced in a study of cytomegalovirus exposure and HLA in healthy donors. Amplification used 60 Vbeta primers and 13 Jbeta primers. TCRdb keeps only in-frame clones here, not all; method: immunoSEQ multiplex PCR. The table lists 150,000 to 250,000 clones. The sample was PBMCs. These receptors were taken from a boy between 10 and 17 years old in good health and CMV-seronegative.

The chain recombines TRBV9 with TRBJ1-3; tentative D call: TRBD1 (6 bases). CDR1 is SGDLS and CDR2 is YYNGEE in the germline V gene. This CDR3 contains 14 residues. The V and J ends lost 3 bases and 1 base respectively, with 8 bases between them. CDR3: CASSATGSGNTIYF. The CDR3 DNA follows: TGTGCCAGCAGCGCCACAGGGTCTGGAAACACCATATATTTT.

The chain employs TRBV5-6 and TRBJ2-5; D perhaps matches TRBD2 (5 bases). Looked up from germline, CDR1 is SGHDT and CDR2 is YYEEEE. The CDR3 is 15 residues long. V was trimmed by 0 bases and J by 0 bases, leaving 9 bases between them. CDR3 sequence (DNA): TGTGCCAGCAGCTTGGCCGCGGACTACCAAGAGACCCAGTACTTC. Translating gives CASSLAADYQETQYF. Variable domain in full (rest from reference TRBV5-6 and TRBJ2-5): DAGVTQSPTHLIKTRGQQVTLRCSPKSGHDTVSWYQQALGQGPQFIFQYYEEEERQRGNFPDRFSGHQFPNYSSELNVNALLLGDSALYLCASSLAADYQETQYFGPGTRLLVL.

This rearrangement joins TRBV19 to TRBJ2-2; D gene ambiguous. The CDR3 contains 14 residues. Germline V gives CDR1 LNHDA, CDR2 SQIVND (reference sequence). The V gene lost 3 bases and the J gene lost 5 bases, with 10 bases spanning the gap. The CDR3 loop is CASSMIEETGELFF. The CDR3 DNA follows: TGTGCCAGTAGTATGATTGAGGAAACCGGGGAGCTGTTTTTT.

This chain joins TRBV27 and TRBJ2-5; 10 bases match TRBD2. CDR1 is MNHEY, CDR2 SMNVEV, per germline (reference sequence). V trimming: 5 bases; J trimming: 6 bases; junction bases outside the gene matches: 12. CDR3 length: 16 residues. The CDR3 region is CASSDLTSGRTKTQYF. CDR3 bases: TGTGCCAGCAGTGACTTGACTAGCGGGCGGACGAAGACCCAGTACTTC.

The chain joins TRBV5-1 to TRBJ1-1, with D possibly matching TRBD1 (6 bases). This CDR3 region has 15 residues. Germline V gene sequence: CDR1 SGHRS, CDR2 YFSETQ. V was pared by 5 bases and J by 1 base, with 15 bases between. The CDR3 spells CASSYRGGGNTEAFF. The CDR3 DNA reads TGCGCCAGCAGTTATCGAGGGGGGGGGAACACTGAAGCTTTCTTT.

The chain links TRBV4-3 to TRBJ2-1; 10 bases are shared with TRBD2. The germline V gene has CDR1 LGHNA and CDR2 YSLEER. This CDR3 is built from 18 residues. Germline trimming cut 2 bases from V and 2 bases from J; bases unmatched to any gene: 9. CDR3 coding DNA: TGCGCCAGCAGCCAAAGGGGGACTAGCGAAAAACCCTACAATGAGCAGTTCTTC. It codes for CASSQRGTSEKPYNEQFF.

The rearrangement uses TRBV11-3 and TRBJ1-1; D is possibly TRBD1 (6 bases). The V end lost 5 bases, the J end lost 8 bases, and 15 bases lay between the germline ends. CDR1 SGHNT and CDR2 YENEEA come from the germline V gene. There are 13 residues in the CDR3. CDR3 in amino acids: CASSRGLGAEAFF. The DNA of the CDR3 is TGTGCCAGCAGCAGGGGGTTGGGAGCGGAAGCTTTCTTT.

The gene calls are TRBV27 and TRBJ2-3, with a tentative D call TRBD2 (6 bases). This CDR3 is built from 15 residues. Germline loops: CDR1 MNHEY, CDR2 SMNVEV (reference sequence). V was cut by 6 bases and J by 2 bases, with 15 bases left in between. The CDR3 loop reads CASSPGLFYTDTQYF. The CDR3 DNA reads TGTGCCAGCAGCCCGGGACTCTTCTACACAGATACGCAGTATTTT.

The chain is built from TRBV13 and TRBJ2-3; a possible D gene is TRBD2 (7 bases). The CDR3 is 15 amino acids. V was cut by 5 bases and J by 4 bases, with 16 bases left in between. Germline V lookup: CDR1 PRHDT, CDR2 FYEKMQ (reference sequence). In nucleotides, the CDR3 is TGTGCCAGCAGCAACGGCGGGGGCCGGGCAGATACGCAGTATTTT. It codes for CASSNGGGRADTQYF.

This rearrangement joins TRBV9 to TRBJ1-6; 7 bases map to TRBD1. The V segment lost 0 bases and the J segment 9 bases; nucleotides outside the gene matches: 3. The CDR3 loop spans 14 amino acids. CDR1 is SGDLS, CDR2 YYNGEE, per germline. Here the CDR3 DNA reads TGTGCCAGCAGCGTAGGGCAGGGGGGTTCACCCCTCCACTTT. This sequence encodes CASSVGQGGSPLHF.

This chain connects TRBV2 to TRBJ1-1; 9 bases are shared with TRBD1. Germline trimming cut 5 bases from V and 0 bases from J; bases unmatched to any gene: 7. CDR3 length: 16 residues. Germline V gives CDR1 SNHLY, CDR2 FYNNEI. CDR3 loop: CASSQEGQGMNTEAFF. The DNA for the CDR3 is TGTGCCAGCAGTCAAGAAGGACAGGGGATGAACACTGAAGCTTTCTTT.

The genes are TRBV27 and TRBJ2-1; tentatively, D is TRBD2 (6 bases). Germline CDR1 reads MNHEY; CDR2 reads SMNVEV (reference sequence). V shed 3 bases and J shed 5 bases, with 8 bases lying between them. The CDR3 is 13 amino acids. The CDR3 bases are TGTGCCAGCAGTTTTTGGGGGGACAATGAGCAGTTCTTC. Its protein is CASSFWGDNEQFF.

The gene calls are TRBV4-1 and TRBJ2-1, with 10 positions matching TRBD2. J gave up 2 bases and V 3 bases, and 4 bases lay outside the gene matches. The CDR3 loop spans 16 amino acids. Germline V CDR1 and CDR2: MGHRA, YSYEKL. CDR3 protein: CASSHLLAGPYNEQFF. As DNA, the CDR3 is TGCGCCAGCAGCCACCTACTAGCGGGGCCCTACAATGAGCAGTTCTTC.

This chain connects TRBV5-1 to TRBJ1-2, with D unclear. The CDR3 loop spans 13 amino acids. CDR1 and CDR2 (germline): SGHRS, YFSETQ. V was pared by 7 bases and J by 6 bases, with 16 bases between. The CDR3 is CASCLSPVDGYTF. For the CDR3, the DNA is TGCGCCAGCTGCCTCTCCCCGGTCGATGGCTACACCTTC.

This chain uses TRBV28 with TRBJ2-7; D is ambiguous. This CDR3 comprises 13 residues. The germline V gene encodes CDR1 MDHEN and CDR2 SYDVKM. Between the trimmed V and J ends, which lost 3 bases and 3 bases, there was a span of 9 bases. The CDR3 DNA reads TGTGCCAGCAGTTTCGCCGCCGGCTACGAGCAGTACTTC. Its translation: CASSFAAGYEQYF.

The chain employs TRBV5-1 and TRBJ1-2; D may be TRBD1 (5 bases). Germline values: CDR1 SGHRS, CDR2 YFSETQ. V dropped 3 bases and J dropped 2 bases, with 14 bases sitting between them. This CDR3 spans 15 amino acids. The CDR3 protein is CASSYGQGLNYGYTF. The CDR3, as DNA: TGCGCCAGCAGCTACGGCCAGGGTCTCAACTATGGCTACACCTTC.

J is TRBJ2-5 and V is TRBV6-5; TRBD2 matches 7 bases. Germline lookup yields CDR1 MNHEY and CDR2 SVGAGI. The length of the CDR3 is 14 residues. V lost 4 bases and J lost 3; bases outside the gene matches: 5. CDR3 protein: CASSFRTSEETQYF. CDR3 DNA: TGTGCCAGCAGTTTTAGAACTAGCGAAGAGACCCAGTACTTC.

On this clone itself: The junction shows a germline mismatch at one end, possibly a read error. V gene TRBV29-1 combines with J gene TRBJ2-2; D possibly corresponds to TRBD2 (5 bases). The CDR3 sequence is 12 residues long. CDR1 SQVTM and CDR2 ANQGSEA come from the germline V gene. The CDR3 sequence is CSSRVNTGEPFF. The CDR3 coding sequence is TGCAGTTCAAGGGTGAACACCGGGGAGCCGTTTTTT.

This chain joins TRBV14 and TRBJ2-7; 11 nucleotides match TRBD2. The CDR3 has 16 amino acids. CDR1 and CDR2 (germline): SGHDN, FVKESK. V lost 3 bases, J lost 3 bases, and 7 bases stayed unmatched. The CDR3 loop is CASSHQGTSGYYEQYF. CDR3 in DNA: TGTGCCAGCAGCCACCAGGGGACTAGCGGTTACTACGAGCAGTACTTC.

The chain couples TRBV19 to TRBJ1-1; no clear D. This CDR3 region has 13 residues. The V end was cut by 7 bases, the J end by 8 bases, with 17 bases between. Germline V lookup: CDR1 LNHDA, CDR2 SQIVND (reference sequence). CDR3 DNA sequence: TGTGCCAGTACCACGCAGCTGGGAGCAGAAGCTTTCTTT. It specifies CASTTQLGAEAFF.

The V and J genes are TRBV11-2 and TRBJ2-1, with TRBD1 matching 8 bases. The CDR3 loop spans 13 amino acids. The germline CDR1 and CDR2 sequences are SGHAT and FQNNGV. J was trimmed by 9 bases and V by 5 bases; bases with no gene match: 6. For the CDR3, the DNA is TGTGCCAGCAGCACCGGACAGGGTGGTGAGCAGTTCTTC. It translates to CASSTGQGGEQFF.

V and J are TRBV11-2 and TRBJ2-5; tentative D call: TRBD1 (5 bases). V was trimmed by 5 bases and J by 5 bases, leaving 18 bases between them. CDR3 length: 15 residues. CDR1 and CDR2 from the germline V gene are SGHAT and FQNNGV. The CDR3 here is CASSPLGPHGETQYF. The CDR3 nucleotides are TGTGCCAGCAGCCCGTTGGGGCCCCATGGGGAGACCCAGTACTTC. The full variable domain, completed using reference TRBV11-2 and TRBJ2-5, is EAGVAQSPRYKIIEKRQSVAFWCNPISGHATLYWYQQILGQGPKLLIQFQNNGVVDDSQLPKDRFSAERLKGVDSTLKIQPAKLEDSAVYLCASSPLGPHGETQYFGPGTRLLVL.

CDR3 coding DNA: TGTGCCAGCCAGTCCGGGACAGGGTCCTACGAGCAGTACTTC. Protein: CASQSGTGSYEQYF. The chain employs TRBV2 and TRBJ2-7; 9 nucleotides agree with TRBD1. The CDR3 contains 14 residues. The germline V gene encodes CDR1 SNHLY and CDR2 FYNNEI. The V gene end was trimmed by 8 bases and the J gene end by 1 base; junction bases not matched to a gene: 6.

The rearrangement links TRBV4-1 to TRBJ2-5; D remains ambiguous. The CDR3 sequence is 14 residues long. Germline CDR1 MGHRA, CDR2 YSYEKL. The germline V and J ends were trimmed by 5 bases and 5 bases, with 15 bases remaining between them. CDR3 sequence reads: CASSGGPPRETQYF. The CDR3 nucleotides read TGCGCCAGCAGCGGCGGCCCGCCGCGGGAGACCCAGTACTTC.

V usage is TRBV7-2 and J usage is TRBJ2-2; weak D call: TRBD1 (5 bases). V shed 5 bases and J shed 7 bases, with 11 bases lying between them. Germline V gene sequence: CDR1 SGHTA, CDR2 FQGNSA. The CDR3 is made up of 13 amino acids. The CDR3 DNA sequence: TGTGCCAGCAGCGGCCAGGGTCTCGGGGAGCTGTTTTTT. This encodes CASSGQGLGELFF.

V usage is TRBV7-9 and J usage is TRBJ1-2; 7 bases align to TRBD1. The CDR3 is made up of 13 amino acids. With V trimmed by 5 bases and J by 8 bases, 8 bases remained unmatched. Germline values: CDR1 SEHNR, CDR2 FQNEAQ (reference sequence). Written as DNA, the CDR3 is TGTGCCAGCAGCCCCCCAGGGGGTGACGGCTACACCTTC. Its translation: CASSPPGGDGYTF.

The chain carries TRBV6-4 and TRBJ2-3, with D possibly matching TRBD2 (7 bases). V lost 6 bases and J 2 bases, leaving 9 bases between the germline ends. Per germline, CDR1 MRHNA and CDR2 SNTAGT. CDR3 size: 13 residues. CDR3 nucleotide sequence: TGTGCCAGCAGCGGGGGGCCCACAGATACGCAGTATTTT. Its protein product is CASSGGPTDTQYF.